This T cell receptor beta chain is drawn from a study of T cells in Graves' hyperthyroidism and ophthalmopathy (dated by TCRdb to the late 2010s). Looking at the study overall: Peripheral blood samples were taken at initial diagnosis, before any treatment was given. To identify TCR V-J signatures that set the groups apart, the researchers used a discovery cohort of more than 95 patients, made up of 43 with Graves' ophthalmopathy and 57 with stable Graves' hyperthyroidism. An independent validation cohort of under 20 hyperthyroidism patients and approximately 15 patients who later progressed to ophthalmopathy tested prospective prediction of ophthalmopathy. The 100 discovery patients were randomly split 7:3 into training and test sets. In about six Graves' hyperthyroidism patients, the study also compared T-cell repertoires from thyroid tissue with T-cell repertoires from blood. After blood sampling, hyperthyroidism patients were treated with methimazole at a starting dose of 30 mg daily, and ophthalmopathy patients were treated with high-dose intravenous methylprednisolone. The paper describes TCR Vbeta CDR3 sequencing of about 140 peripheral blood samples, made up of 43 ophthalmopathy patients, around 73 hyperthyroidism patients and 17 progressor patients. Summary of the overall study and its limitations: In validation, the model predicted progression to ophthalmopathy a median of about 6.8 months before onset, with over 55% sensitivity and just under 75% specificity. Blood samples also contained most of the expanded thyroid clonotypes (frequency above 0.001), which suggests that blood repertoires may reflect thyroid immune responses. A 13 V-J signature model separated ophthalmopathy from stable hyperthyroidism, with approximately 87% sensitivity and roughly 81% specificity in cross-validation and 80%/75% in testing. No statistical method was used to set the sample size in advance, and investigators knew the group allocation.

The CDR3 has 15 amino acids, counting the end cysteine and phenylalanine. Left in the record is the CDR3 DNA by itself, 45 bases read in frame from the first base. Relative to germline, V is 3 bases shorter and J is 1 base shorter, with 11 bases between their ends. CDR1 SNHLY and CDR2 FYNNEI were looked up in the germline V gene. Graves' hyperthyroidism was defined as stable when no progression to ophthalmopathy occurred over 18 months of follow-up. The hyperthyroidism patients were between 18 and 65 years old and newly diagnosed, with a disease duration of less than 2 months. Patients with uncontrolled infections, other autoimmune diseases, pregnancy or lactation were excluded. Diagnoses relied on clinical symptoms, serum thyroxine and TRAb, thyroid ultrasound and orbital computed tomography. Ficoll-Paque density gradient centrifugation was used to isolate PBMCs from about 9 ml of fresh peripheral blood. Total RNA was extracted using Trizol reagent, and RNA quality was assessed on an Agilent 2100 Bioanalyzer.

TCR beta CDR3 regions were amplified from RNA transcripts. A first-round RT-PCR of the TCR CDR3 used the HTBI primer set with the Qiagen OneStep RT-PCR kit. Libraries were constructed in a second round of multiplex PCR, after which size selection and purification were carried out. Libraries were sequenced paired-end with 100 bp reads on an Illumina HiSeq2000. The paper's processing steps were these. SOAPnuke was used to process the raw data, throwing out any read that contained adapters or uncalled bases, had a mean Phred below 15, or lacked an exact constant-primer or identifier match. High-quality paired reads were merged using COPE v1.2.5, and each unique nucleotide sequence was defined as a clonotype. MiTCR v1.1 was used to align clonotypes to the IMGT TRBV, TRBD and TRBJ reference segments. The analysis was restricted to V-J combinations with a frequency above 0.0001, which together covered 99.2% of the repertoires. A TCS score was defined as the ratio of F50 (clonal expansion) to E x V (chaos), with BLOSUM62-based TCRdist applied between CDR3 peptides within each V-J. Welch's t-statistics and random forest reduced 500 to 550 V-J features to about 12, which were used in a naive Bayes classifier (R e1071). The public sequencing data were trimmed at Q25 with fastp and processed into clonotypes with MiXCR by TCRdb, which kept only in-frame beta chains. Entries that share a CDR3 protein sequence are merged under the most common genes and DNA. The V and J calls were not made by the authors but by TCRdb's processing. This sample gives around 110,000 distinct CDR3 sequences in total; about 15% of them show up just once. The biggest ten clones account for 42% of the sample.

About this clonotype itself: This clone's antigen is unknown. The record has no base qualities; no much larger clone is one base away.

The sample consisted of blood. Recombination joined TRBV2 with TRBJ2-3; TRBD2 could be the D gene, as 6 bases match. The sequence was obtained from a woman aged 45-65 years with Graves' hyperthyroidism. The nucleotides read TGTGCCAGCAGTGAGAGCTTAGCGGGCACAGATACGCAGTATTTT. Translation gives CASSESLAGTDTQYF.